The source of this TCR beta chain is a study of cytomegalovirus exposure and HLA in healthy donors. In the PCR, 60 Vbeta and 13 Jbeta primers were used. TCRdb's copy holds only in-frame clones and misses some; the assay was immunoSEQ multiplex PCR. The sample includes more than 120,000 clones, over 65% seen only once; the top ten take 2% to 3%. The receptor was isolated from a male donor in good health and CMV-seronegative. Sequencing input: PBMCs.

The CDR3 sequence: CASSQEWRGSTDTQYF. DNA for the CDR3: TGTGCCAGCAGCCAAGAGTGGCGGGGGAGCACAGATACGCAGTATTTT. V gene TRBV4-2 combines with J gene TRBJ2-3, with 7 bases fitting TRBD2. CDR1 is LGHNA and CDR2 is YNFKEQ in the germline V gene. The trim removed 0 bases at V and 0 bases at J, leaving 3 bases unmatched. The CDR3 contains 16 residues.